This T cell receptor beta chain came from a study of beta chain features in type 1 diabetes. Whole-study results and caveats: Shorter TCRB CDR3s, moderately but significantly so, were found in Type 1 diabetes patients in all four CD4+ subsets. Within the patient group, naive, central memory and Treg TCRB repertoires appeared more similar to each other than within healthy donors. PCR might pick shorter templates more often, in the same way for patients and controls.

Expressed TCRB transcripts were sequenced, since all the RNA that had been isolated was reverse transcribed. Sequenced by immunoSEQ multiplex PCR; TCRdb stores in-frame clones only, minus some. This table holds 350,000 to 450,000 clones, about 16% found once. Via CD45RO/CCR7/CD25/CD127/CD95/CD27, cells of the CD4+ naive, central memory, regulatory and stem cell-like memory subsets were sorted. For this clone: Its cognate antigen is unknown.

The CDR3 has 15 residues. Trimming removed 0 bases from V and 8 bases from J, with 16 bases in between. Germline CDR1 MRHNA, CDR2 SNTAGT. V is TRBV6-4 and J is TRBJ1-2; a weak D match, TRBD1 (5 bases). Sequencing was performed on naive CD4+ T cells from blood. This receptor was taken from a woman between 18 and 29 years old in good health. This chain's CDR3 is CASSDSGGGLRGYTF. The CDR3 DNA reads TGTGCCAGCAGTGACTCTGGCGGGGGTCTTCGAGGCTACACCTTC.